A selection of T cell receptor beta chains follows, all from one sample in a study of T cell responses to AZD1222 COVID-19 vaccine. This table comes from immunoSEQ multiplex PCR, and its TCRdb copy is limited to in-frame clones, with some not included. Of 86,000 or so clones listed, roughly nine tenths are singletons. The sequencing used peripheral blood, collected on day 0 of AZD1222 vaccination. The receptors derive from an adult in good health. Each CDR3 is given with its conserved first and last residue. A D gene is named only where the DNA matches it firmly. For some rows the clone size is stated as once, few or many, or as a class when expanded; others skip it.

>TRBV27|TRBJ1-1|-|TRBD1
TGTGCCAGCAGTTCCGGGACAGTTGGCCCTGAAGCTTTCTTT
CASSSGTVGPEAFF
>TRBV7-2|TRBJ1-1|-|-
TGTGCCAGCAGCTTAGCGCTAGGGGGGAACACTGAAGCTTTCTTT
CASSLALGGNTEAFF
>TRBV24-1|TRBJ2-1|-|TRBD2
TGTGCCACCAGTGAAGGTAGCGGGGGGCCCCTTTTAAACCACAATGAGCAGTTCTTC
CATSEGSGGPLLNHNEQFF
>TRBV19|TRBJ1-5|-|-
TGTGCCAGTAGTACCGACACTAGCAATCAGCCCCAGCATTTT
CASSTDTSNQPQHF
>TRBV19|TRBJ2-7|-|-
TGTGCCAGTAGTATCGGCAGGGGCTACGAGCAGTACTTC
CASSIGRGYEQYF
>TRBV5-6|TRBJ1-3|-|TRBD1
TGTGCCAGCAGCCCTCTGGTACAGGGGGCGTCTGGAAACACCATATATTTT
CASSPLVQGASGNTIYF
>TRBV28|TRBJ1-3|-|-
TGTGCCAGCAGTACTTGGAGGGGTTCCTCTGGAAACACCATATATTTT
CASSTWRGSSGNTIYF
>TRBV25-1|TRBJ1-3|-|-
TGTGCCAGCCAGTGGGGTTCTGGAAACACCATATATTTT
CASQWGSGNTIYF
>TRBV18|TRBJ1-4|-|-
TGTGCCAGCTCACCCGGGAGCCCAACTAATGAAAAACTGTTTTTT
CASSPGSPTNEKLFF
>TRBV4-2|TRBJ2-7|-|TRBD2
TGTGCCAGCAGCCAAGTTATGGGACTAGGGGGAGAGCAGTACTTC
CASSQVMGLGGEQYF
>TRBV9|TRBJ1-2|-|TRBD1
TGTGCCAGCAGCTACGGAACAGGGGGAACCTATGGCTACACCTTC
CASSYGTGGTYGYTF
>TRBV27|TRBJ1-2|-|-
TGTGCCAGCAGTTTGGACAGAGGTATTCGCTACACCTTC
CASSLDRGIRYTF
>TRBV5-1|TRBJ2-7|once|-
TGCGCCAGCAGCCCGGACATCTTCTCCTACGAGCAGTACTTC
CASSPDIFSYEQYF
>TRBV24-1|TRBJ1-5|-|TRBD1
TGTGCCACCAGTGACCCAAAACAGGGGGGACAGCCCCAGCATTTT
CATSDPKQGGQPQHF
>TRBV10-2|TRBJ2-1|-|-
TGCGCCAGCAGTGAGTCGATAAGAGGGAATGAGCAGTTCTTC
CASSESIRGNEQFF
>TRBV28|TRBJ1-4|-|TRBD1
TGTGCCAGCAGCGGGACAGCAACTAATGAAAAACTGTTTTTT
CASSGTATNEKLFF
>TRBV10-3|TRBJ1-2|-|TRBD1
TGTGCCATCAGTGGAGGACAGGGGGCCCCTAGCGGCTACACCTTC
CAISGGQGAPSGYTF
>TRBV27|TRBJ1-2|-|-
TGTGCCAGCAGCACAAGCCATTCTAACTATGGCTACACCTTC
CASSTSHSNYGYTF
>TRBV10-2|TRBJ2-1|-|-
TGCGCCAGCAGTGAGACTAGGGGGGATGAGCAGTTCTTC
CASSETRGDEQFF
>TRBV7-2|TRBJ1-6|-|TRBD1
TGTGCCAGCAGCCTGGACAGGGAGAGATCACCCCTCCACTTT
CASSLDRERSPLHF
>TRBV6-5|TRBJ1-4|-|-
TGTGCCAGCAGTTCGGGCCGCACAGACTCCGGTGAAAAACTGTTTTTT
CASSSGRTDSGEKLFF
>TRBV12-3/TRBV12-4|TRBJ1-2|-|-
TGTGCCAGCAGTCCACAACAGCCCTATGGCTACACCTTC
CASSPQQPYGYTF
>TRBV5-6|TRBJ1-1|few|TRBD1
TGTGCCAGCAGCTTCGGGACAGACCCTCAAGCTTTCTTT
CASSFGTDPQAFF
>TRBV6-6|TRBJ1-2|once|TRBD1
TGTGCCAGCAGCCGGGACAGCTATGGCTACACCTTC
CASSRDSYGYTF
>TRBV5-4|TRBJ2-5|once|-
TGTGCCAGCAGCCCTGGGGCAGGCACTCAAGGAGAGACCCAGTACTTC
CASSPGAGTQGETQYF
>TRBV6-5|TRBJ2-2|-|-
TGTGCCAGCAGCCTCGGGTCCAACACCGGGGAGCTGTTTTTT
CASSLGSNTGELFF
>TRBV21-1|TRBJ2-7|-|-
TGTGCCAGGGCCGGACAGGGAATCTACTACGAGCAGTACTTC
CARAGQGIYYEQYF
>TRBV6-2/TRBV6-3|TRBJ2-1|-|TRBD2
TGTGCCAGCAGTTCCTCCAGCGGGAGCTCTCCTTTTGAGCAGTTCTTC
CASSSSSGSSPFEQFF
>TRBV25-1|TRBJ2-7|-|-
TGTGCCAGCAGTCCCCGCCCGGACGGCTACGAGCAGTACTTC
CASSPRPDGYEQYF
>TRBV6-1|TRBJ1-5|-|TRBD1
TGTGCCAGCAGTGGCAGTCGGACAGGAGGACGCAATCAGCCCCAGCATTTT
CASSGSRTGGRNQPQHF
>TRBV27|TRBJ1-1|-|-
TGTGCCAAAGGCCGGCTGAACACTGAAGCTTTCTTT
CAKGRLNTEAFF
>TRBV5-6|TRBJ2-5|-|-
TGTGCCAGCAGCTTTAGAGACTTTCGGGAGACCCAGTACTTC
CASSFRDFRETQYF
>TRBV24-1|TRBJ2-7|-|TRBD2
TGTGCCACCAGTGCGGGGAGGGGACTTACCTACGAGCAGTACTTC
CATSAGRGLTYEQYF
>TRBV4-1|TRBJ1-3|few|-
TGCGCCAGCAGCCAAGATGCGGACCCCTTGAGCTCTGGAAACACCATATATTTT
CASSQDADPLSSGNTIYF